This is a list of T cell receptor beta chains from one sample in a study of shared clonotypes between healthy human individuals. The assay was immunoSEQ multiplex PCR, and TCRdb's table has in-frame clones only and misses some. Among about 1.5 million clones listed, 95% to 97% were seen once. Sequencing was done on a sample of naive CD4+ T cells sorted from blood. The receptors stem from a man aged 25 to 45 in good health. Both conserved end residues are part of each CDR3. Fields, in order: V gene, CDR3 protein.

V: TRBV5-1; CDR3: CASSLGSTGLYNEQFF
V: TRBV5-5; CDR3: CASSHQQGAYTEAFF
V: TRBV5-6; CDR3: CASSLEGSPGELFF
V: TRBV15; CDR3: CATSRDPQETQYF
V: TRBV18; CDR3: CASSPRDLVDEQFF
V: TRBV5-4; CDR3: CASTGDRRNYGYTF
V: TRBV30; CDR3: CAWRMGGGKTQYF
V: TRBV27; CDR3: CASSWVGQKTQYF
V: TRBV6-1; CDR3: CASSESYWFEQYF
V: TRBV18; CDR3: CASSPLAGANTGELFF
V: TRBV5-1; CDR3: CASSLDVSADTQYF
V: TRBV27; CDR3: CASSTRVHVGSDGELFF
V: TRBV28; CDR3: CASTLIWGAGANVLTF
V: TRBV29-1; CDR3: CSVKARLVATDTQYF
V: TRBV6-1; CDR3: CASSEGWGRATEAFF
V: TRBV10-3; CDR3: CAISEGLAGTDTQYF
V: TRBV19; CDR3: CASSIDRVTGELFF
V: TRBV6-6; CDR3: CASISGHQPGELFF
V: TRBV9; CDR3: CASSVDRRLAGTDTQYF
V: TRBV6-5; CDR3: CASSYPGRDTEAFF
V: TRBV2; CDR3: CASRRLPEPQETQYF
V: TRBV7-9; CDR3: CASTRGEGNYEQYF
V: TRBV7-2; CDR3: CASSSQVLLQETQYF
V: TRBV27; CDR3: CASSFKGNTEAFF
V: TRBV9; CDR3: CASSTFTNTGELFF
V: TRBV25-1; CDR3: CASSEYSGRGPGELFF
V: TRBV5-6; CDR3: CASSLDGTDTQYF
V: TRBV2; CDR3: CASTLGITTNEKLFF
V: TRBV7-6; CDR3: CASSSGWGLNTEAFF
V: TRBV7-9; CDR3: CASSFGQGEQFF
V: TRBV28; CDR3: CASSPDSYEQYF
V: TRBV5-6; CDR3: CASTLPGTGVSGYTF
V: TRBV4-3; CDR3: CASSRQGGGYTF
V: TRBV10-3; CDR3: CAIASLRKRELFF
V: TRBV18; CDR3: CASSPPMWSEDQETQYF
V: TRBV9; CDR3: CASSVRGVDGEQFF
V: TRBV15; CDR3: CATSRGRGSTYEQYF
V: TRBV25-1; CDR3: CASSRMGTGGTETQYF
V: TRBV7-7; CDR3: CASSLGTAYEQYF
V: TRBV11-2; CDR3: CASRGVGANVLTF
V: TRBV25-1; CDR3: CASSETRGIDEQYF
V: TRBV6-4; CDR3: CASSWTSGSGETQYF
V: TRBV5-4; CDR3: CASSLEEGSPGNTIYF
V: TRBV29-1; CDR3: CSVEDLAGSVETQYF
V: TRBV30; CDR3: CAAGGTGSGETQYF
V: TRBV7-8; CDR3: CASSQGAGQALYGYTF
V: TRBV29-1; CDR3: CSAGLAEDNEQFF
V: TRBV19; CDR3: CASSKRQGYEQYF
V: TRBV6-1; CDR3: CASSETLEMVSYNEQFF
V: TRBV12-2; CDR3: CASRLAPSRLIDNEQFF
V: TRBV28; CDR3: CASSQTRDEQFF
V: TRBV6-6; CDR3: CASSYRNWGSQPQHF
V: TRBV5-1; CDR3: CASSSPGPGVGTGELFF
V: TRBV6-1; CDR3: CATWTVSYEQYF
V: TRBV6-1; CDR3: CASSEAGEGLYEQYF